This T cell receptor (beta chain) appears in the sequencing data of a study of neoadjuvant anti-PD-1 for oral cavity cancer. Study-level background: Non-progressing patients received a fourth nivolumab dose near day 43, then surgery on days 50-56.

Time point denoted: after neoadjuvant nivolumab, at surgical resection. These newly diagnosed stage II-IVA oral cavity squamous cell carcinoma patients had no prior systemic or radiation treatment. Study-wide results and caveats: Post-nivolumab, blood T cell clonality was significantly elevated in non-responders.

V was pared by 2 bases and J by 3 bases, with 8 bases between. Per the germline V gene, CDR1 is SNHLY and CDR2 is FYNNEI. CDR3 size: 13 residues. Method: immunoSEQ multiplex PCR; TCRdb's copy keeps in-frame clones and lacks some. The sample has 55,000 to 75,000 clones, about 86% seen once. With regard to this clone: Its target is unknown.

The input for sequencing was PBMCs, taken after nivolumab (anti-PD-1) treatment. The gene calls are TRBV2 and TRBJ2-7; possibly TRBD1 for D (6 bases). The receptor comes from a person aged 40-85 years with oral cavity squamous cell carcinoma. CDR3 bases: TGTGCCAGCAGTGAAACCAGGGGCTACGAGCAGTACTTC. Amino acids: CASSETRGYEQYF.